This T cell receptor beta chain was sequenced during a study of cytomegalovirus exposure and HLA in healthy donors. Broader study findings: Later findings reportedly placed an Asian-associated ancestry cluster below the roughly 690-donor mean for N-insertions. TRBV6-2, TRBV6-3 and some other V segments were unresolvable in 87-base-pair reads.

Worth noting for this clone: The target antigen is unknown.

Amplification used 60 Vbeta primers and 13 Jbeta primers. Method: immunoSEQ multiplex PCR; TCRdb's copy keeps in-frame clones and lacks some. Here the sample spans about 140,000 clones, over 75% being singletons. Germline V lookup: CDR1 SGHKS, CDR2 YYEKEE (reference sequence). V shed 0 bases and J shed 0 bases, with 8 bases lying between them. The CDR3 runs 15 residues. This TCR came from a woman in her twenties or thirties in good health and CMV-seronegative. Sequencing was performed on PBMCs. This chain connects TRBV5-5 to TRBJ2-3, with D tentatively TRBD2 (6 bases). CDR3 sequence: CASSLGLVSTDTQYF. The CDR3 bases are TGTGCCAGCAGCTTGGGACTAGTCAGCACAGATACGCAGTATTTT.